This T cell receptor (beta chain) was found in a study of identical twins. Study-wide results and caveats: Fewer insertions were carried by abundant cord blood beta clonotypes, but none was seen in memory repertoires.

Through template switching, a universal primer site was introduced, and the cDNA contained unique molecular identifiers. TCRdb called the 5' RACE reads again in MiXCR, with one record for every CDR3 protein. The table lists roughly 720,000 distinct CDR3 sequences, 15% to 20% of them singletons, with around 13% in the top ten. This CDR3 has 13 residues. V was clipped by 2 bases and J by 3 bases, with 5 bases between them. This clonotype was observed many times. Its antigen is as yet unknown. This same sample was also part of a study on T cells expressing NK-cell markers. That paper adds: Beta-chain profiling covered CD3+CD56+NKG2C+, CD3+CD56+NKG2C- and CD3+CD56-NKG2C+ sorted subsets.

The V and J genes are TRBV12-3 or TRBV12-4 and TRBJ2-1; D is ambiguous. The TCR comes from a woman under 30 in good health. The specimen sequenced was PBMCs. The CDR3 DNA reads TGTGCCAGCAGTTTACTAGGCTACAATGAGCAGTTCTTC. Its protein product is CASSLLGYNEQFF.